The next 5 T cell receptor beta chains were all read from a single sample in a study of HIV-infected patients and healthy controls. Antiretroviral therapy had run roughly three months, about 14 weeks, before follow-up blood collection. No cell fractionation was done, so the repertoire covers all unsorted peripheral blood T cells. Approximately 500 ng RNA was reverse transcribed with alpha and beta constant-region primers. Separate chain-specific third strand synthesis with multiplexing indices produced the alpha and beta libraries. TCRdb reprocessed the 5' RACE reads via MiXCR and lists one record per CDR3 protein. The sample has over 8,000 distinct CDR3 sequences, 5.5% to 7% seen once. Here the sequenced sample was blood, taken during antiretroviral therapy. These receptor sequences come from an adult with HIV infection. The donor label of this sample is uncertain.

This clonotype is labeled as medium-sized. The gene calls are TRBV6-5 and TRBJ1-1; 7 positions agree with TRBD1. The CDR3 runs to 15 residues. The trim removed 6 bases at V and 4 bases at J, leaving 11 bases unmatched. Per germline, CDR1 MNHEY and CDR2 SVGAGI. CDR3 DNA sequence: TGTGCCAGCAGCCTCTCGGGACAGCGCTTCACTGAAGCTTTCTTT. This codes for CASSLSGQRFTEAFF.

This clonotype is labeled medium-sized. V usage is TRBV4-1 and J usage is TRBJ1-2; the D gene is possibly TRBD1 (6 bases). V lost 2 bases and J 0 bases, leaving 10 bases between the germline ends. The CDR3 has 15 amino acids. CDR1 MGHRA and CDR2 YSYEKL come from the germline V gene. Here the CDR3 reads CASSQQGSPNYGYTF. DNA for the CDR3: TGCGCCAGCAGCCAACAGGGGAGTCCTAACTATGGCTACACCTTC.

In this sample, this clonotype turned up many times. V gene TRBV12-3 or TRBV12-4 combines with J gene TRBJ1-5; D remains unclear. V was cut by 5 bases and J by 1 base, with 3 bases left in between. CDR3 length equals 12 residues. For the CDR3, the DNA is TGTGCCAGCAGTGGAAGCAATCAGCCCCAGCATTTT. This sequence encodes CASSGSNQPQHF.

This clonotype showed up just a few times. The chain has TRBV14 and TRBJ2-3, with 7 bases fitting TRBD2. Germline CDR1 reads SGHDN; CDR2 reads FVKESK. V lost 0 bases, J lost 2 bases, and 11 bases stayed unmatched. The CDR3 is 18 residues long. CDR3 DNA sequence: TGTGCCAGCAGCCAAGAAGTTTTCACGGGAGGACCCACAGATACGCAGTATTTT. Translating it yields CASSQEVFTGGPTDTQYF.

This clonotype was recorded at least ten times. The chain's CDR3 is CASKGRGPRIYGYTF. CDR3 sequence (DNA): TGTGCCAGCAAGGGCAGGGGGCCGAGAATCTATGGCTACACCTTC. The chain combines TRBV25-1 with TRBJ1-2, with 8 bases aligning to TRBD1. The CDR3 is 15 amino acids. In germline, CDR1 is MGHDK, CDR2 SYGVNS. Unmatched junction bases numbered 11, after V lost 7 bases and J lost 4 bases.